This TCR beta chain appears in the sequencing data of a study of post-analysis software for immune sequencing data. For the study at large: Both relapsing-remitting and secondary progressive multiple sclerosis featured among the disease courses, as did progressive-relapsing multiple sclerosis. The study, taken as a whole, reports: Samples prepared in the same batch strongly co-clustered by F measure. When compared against controls, multiple sclerosis patients showed significantly lower normalized Chao1 diversity.

As concerns this clonotype: Its antigen is currently unknown.

cDNA libraries for TCR beta contained unique molecular identifiers. cDNA molecules numbering 400,000 to 550,000 came from approximately 0.91 to 9.4 million T cells. Via MiXCR, TCRdb re-called the PCR reads, giving one row per CDR3 protein. Seen here are approximately 660,000 distinct CDR3 sequences, 55% to 60% observed once, and the top ten hold over 9%. The source material was blood. The TCR comes from a girl aged 2 to 10 with multiple sclerosis.

CDR3 amino acids: CASSLAGGLAGDTDTQYF. CDR3 in DNA: TGTGCCAGCAGTTTAGCGGGGGGTCTAGCGGGGGACACAGATACGCAGTATTTT. The V and J genes are TRBV12-3 or TRBV12-4 and TRBJ2-3; TRBD2 agrees at 10 bases. J gave up 2 bases and V 0 bases, and 8 bases lay outside the gene matches. The CDR3 has 18 residues.